This is a list of T cell receptor beta chains from one sample in a study of human T cells and chemical hapten exposure. TCRdb fed the 5' RACE reads into MiXCR, producing one record per CDR3 protein. The data contain about 81,000 distinct CDR3 sequences, approximately 15% of them singletons. These receptors were obtained from a female donor in good health. Both conserved end residues are part of each CDR3. The D gene is left open where the match is weak. The size of a clone is reported for some rows only, either as once, few or many, or as a class for expanded clones.

length | D | J | V | size | DNA | CDR3
14 | NA | TRBJ2-1 | TRBV4-2 | NA | TGTGCCAGCAGCCAAGACCCAGTTGGGGGGGAGCAGTTCTTC | CASSQDPVGGEQFF
15 | TRBD2 | TRBJ2-7 | TRBV5-1 | many | TGCGCCAGCAGCCCTCCCACTAGCGGTTACTACGAGCAGTACTTC | CASSPPTSGYYEQYF
15 | NA | TRBJ2-7 | TRBV27 | NA | TGTGCCAGCAGACTCGACGGGGGCGCGCTGTACGAGCAGTACTTC | CASRLDGGALYEQYF
12 | NA | TRBJ2-7 | TRBV27 | NA | TGTGCCAGCAGTTTATCCCCCTACGAGCAGTACTTC | CASSLSPYEQYF
11 | NA | TRBJ2-7 | TRBV6-1 | NA | TGTGCCAGCAGTGATAAATACGAGCAGTACTTC | CASSDKYEQYF
14 | TRBD1 | TRBJ1-6 | TRBV2 | NA | TGTGCCAGCAGTGAAGACAGGGGTTGGTCACCCCTCCACTTT | CASSEDRGWSPLHF
14 | NA | TRBJ1-5 | TRBV12-3/TRBV12-4 | medium-sized | TGTGCCAGCAGCTTAGGGCAGTTCAATCAGCCCCAGCATTTT | CASSLGQFNQPQHF
16 | NA | TRBJ2-2 | TRBV7-9 | NA | TGTGCCAGCAGCCAAACAGGAGCTATTAACACCGGGGAGCTGTTTTTT | CASSQTGAINTGELFF
14 | NA | TRBJ1-4 | TRBV20-1 | few | TGCAGTGCCCTGAATGGAGGATATAATGAAAAACTGTTTTTT | CSALNGGYNEKLFF
12 | NA | TRBJ2-2 | TRBV20-1 | NA | TGCAGTGCCCAGACGACTAGCGGGGAGCTGTTTTTT | CSAQTTSGELFF
13 | NA | TRBJ1-2 | TRBV7-9 | NA | TGTGCCAGCAGCTTAAGTTTGGACGCTGGCTACACCTTC | CASSLSLDAGYTF
16 | TRBD2 | TRBJ2-7 | TRBV20-1 | many | TGCAGTGCTAAACCCGGGACTAGCGGGAGAGACGCCGAGCAGTACTTC | CSAKPGTSGRDAEQYF
14 | NA | TRBJ1-1 | TRBV18 | few | TGTGCCAGCTCACCAGGATCGGGGGCGCGGGAGGCTTTCTTT | CASSPGSGAREAFF
14 | NA | TRBJ2-7 | TRBV27 | few | TGTGCCAGCAGTTTAAGAGCTAGCTATCACGAGCAGTACTTC | CASSLRASYHEQYF
14 | NA | TRBJ2-7 | TRBV20-1 | NA | TGCAGTGCTAGAGTCCACGAGGGGAGATACGAGCAGTACTTC | CSARVHEGRYEQYF
16 | NA | TRBJ2-6 | TRBV19 | few | TGTGCCAGTAGTTCCGCTAGAGAATCTGGGGCCAACGTCCTGACTTTC | CASSSARESGANVLTF
16 | NA | TRBJ2-1 | TRBV28 | many | TGTGCCAGCATACCCTCAGTCTTTGCGATGCACAATGAGCAGTTCTTC | CASIPSVFAMHNEQFF
13 | NA | TRBJ1-6 | TRBV20-1 | NA | TGCAGTGCTAATCAGGGTGGGGATTCACCCCTCCACTTT | CSANQGGDSPLHF
16 | NA | TRBJ1-2 | TRBV27 | NA | TGTGCCAGCAGTTTATCGCGGAGGAGGGAGGACTATGGCTACACCTTC | CASSLSRRREDYGYTF
10 | NA | TRBJ2-5 | TRBV29-1 | NA | TGCAGCGTTAAGTCCGAGACCCAGTACTTC | CSVKSETQYF
15 | NA | TRBJ1-1 | TRBV20-1 | few | TGCAGTGCTATGCAGGGGACACGGCAGAACACTGAAGCTTTCTTT | CSAMQGTRQNTEAFF
17 | TRBD2 | TRBJ2-1 | TRBV5-1 | few | TGCGCCAGCAGCTCTCGGACTAGCGGGGGGGGCTACAATGAGCAGTTCTTC | CASSSRTSGGGYNEQFF
13 | NA | TRBJ1-1 | TRBV20-1 | NA | TGCAGTGCTACAAGGGGAGTGAACACTGAAGCTTTCTTT | CSATRGVNTEAFF
11 | NA | TRBJ2-1 | TRBV3-1 | few | TGTGCCAGCAGCCAGGCGGTTGAGCAGTTCTTC | CASSQAVEQFF
19 | TRBD1 | TRBJ1-2 | TRBV7-9 | few | TGTGCCAGCAGCCCCTTATCGGGACAGGGTAAAGGGGCGACCTATGGCTACACCTTC | CASSPLSGQGKGATYGYTF
15 | TRBD2 | TRBJ2-2 | TRBV2 | NA | TGTGCCAGCAAGACTAGCGACTTCTTGGCCGGGGAGCTGTTTTTT | CASKTSDFLAGELFF
13 | NA | TRBJ2-3 | TRBV7-2 | NA | TGTGCCAGCAGCTTAGCGGGAGTGGATACGCAGTATTTT | CASSLAGVDTQYF
13 | NA | TRBJ1-2 | TRBV2 | NA | TGTGCCAGCAGGAAGGACAGCCACTATGGCTACACCTTC | CASRKDSHYGYTF
14 | TRBD1 | TRBJ2-7 | TRBV28 | few | TGTGCCAGCAGTTCGACAGGGTCGATCTACGAGCAGTACTTC | CASSSTGSIYEQYF
14 | TRBD2 | TRBJ2-7 | TRBV20-1 | few | TGCAGTGCTATTGAAGCACTAGCGGGAGCTGAGCAGTACTTC | CSAIEALAGAEQYF
16 | NA | TRBJ1-5 | TRBV3-1 | NA | TGTGCCAGCAGCCAAGGGTTATCGATCATCGATCAGCCCCAGCATTTT | CASSQGLSIIDQPQHF
13 | NA | TRBJ2-5 | TRBV6-1 | NA | TGTGCCAGCAACGTTGGATTGCAAGAGACCCAGTACTTC | CASNVGLQETQYF
15 | TRBD1 | TRBJ2-7 | TRBV28 | few | TGTGCCAGCAGTCCCTCGGGACAGGGCTCTTACGAGCAGTACTTC | CASSPSGQGSYEQYF
15 | TRBD2 | TRBJ2-1 | TRBV19 | few | TGTGCCAGTAGTTTACAGCGGGGGCCCTACAATGAGCAGTTCTTC | CASSLQRGPYNEQFF
16 | TRBD2 | TRBJ2-2 | TRBV5-1 | few | TGCGCCAGCAGCCCTAGGACTAGCGGGGATTCCGGGGAGCTGTTTTTT | CASSPRTSGDSGELFF
15 | NA | TRBJ2-4 | TRBV29-1 | NA | TGCAGCGTTGAGCAGGATCTGATAGCCAAAAACATTCAGTACTTC | CSVEQDLIAKNIQYF
15 | NA | TRBJ2-5 | TRBV7-2 | few | TGTGCCAGCAGCTTAGTTGGCAGTTGGCAAGAGACCCAGTACTTC | CASSLVGSWQETQYF
14 | TRBD1 | TRBJ1-1 | TRBV7-2 | NA | TGTGCCAGCAGCCTAGACAGGGGTCGGACTGAAGCTTTCTTT | CASSLDRGRTEAFF
14 | NA | TRBJ1-1 | TRBV6-6 | NA | TGTGCCAGCAGTTACAGGGCCCCGGACACTGAAGCTTTCTTT | CASSYRAPDTEAFF
14 | NA | TRBJ2-2 | TRBV7-7 | NA | TGTGCCAGCAGCTCGGACCCAAACACCGGGGAGCTGTTTTTT | CASSSDPNTGELFF
13 | NA | TRBJ1-2 | TRBV20-1 | NA | TGCAGTGCTCACATCGCGACGGGCTATGGCTACACCTTC | CSAHIATGYGYTF